The 22 T cell receptor beta chains listed next were all sequenced from one sample in a study of blood T cell repertoires in COVID-19. TCRdb keeps only in-frame clones here, not all; method: immunoSEQ multiplex PCR. The table records about 400,000 clones, 75% to 90% of them present only once. Sequenced: peripheral blood. All receptors come from a woman aged 25 to 39 with active or convalescent COVID-19.

This sequence joins TRBV2 and TRBJ1-1; D may be TRBD1 (5 bases). CDR1 is SNHLY, CDR2 FYNNEI, per germline. V gave up 3 bases and J gave up 3 bases, with 5 bases separating them. The CDR3 runs to 12 residues. CDR3 in amino acids: CASSDRDTEAFF. In DNA, the CDR3 is TGTGCCAGCAGTGACAGGGACACTGAAGCTTTCTTT. Together with reference TRBV2 and TRBJ1-1, the CDR3 gives the full variable domain: EPEVTQTPSHQVTQMGQEVILRCVPISNHLYFYWYRQILGQKVEFLVSFYNNEISEKSEIFDDQFSVERPDGSNFTLKIRSTKLEDSAMYFCASSDRDTEAFFGQGTRLTVV.

This clone was detected only once. The V and J genes are TRBV18 and TRBJ2-1, with a tentative D call TRBD2 (6 bases). The CDR3 has 15 residues. Trimming removed 4 bases from V and 1 base from J, with 11 bases in between. Germline CDR1 KGHSH, CDR2 LQKENI. CDR3 protein: CASSLEGSSYNEQFF. The CDR3 DNA reads as TGTGCCAGCTCACTGGAGGGGAGTTCCTACAATGAGCAGTTCTTC.

The chain is built from TRBV10-3 and TRBJ1-1, with a possible D match to TRBD1 (6 bases). The CDR3 contains 14 residues. Trimming took off 11 bases at V and 1 base at J, with 17 bases between the two ends. Germline values: CDR1 ENHRY, CDR2 SYGVKD. The CDR3 protein is CAVRSGTQNTEAFF. The CDR3 DNA is TGTGCCGTCCGGTCGGGGACACAGAACACTGAAGCTTTCTTT.

This sequence joins TRBV19 and TRBJ1-4; 7 bases fit TRBD1. V shed 5 bases, J shed 2 bases, and the junction held 2 bases outside the gene matches. In germline, CDR1 is LNHDA, CDR2 SQIVND (reference sequence). The CDR3 runs to 14 residues. The DNA of the CDR3 is TGTGCCAGTAGTCGACAGGGTACTAATGAAAAACTGTTTTTT. Amino acid sequence: CASSRQGTNEKLFF.

The V gene is TRBV6-4, the J gene TRBJ2-2, with 9 nucleotides matching TRBD1. The V gene's germline CDR1 is MRHNA and CDR2 SNTAGT. The CDR3 totals 15 residues. The junction had 4 bases not matched to a gene; V was cut back by 5 bases and J by 3 bases. The CDR3 spells CASSKDRGHTGELFF. CDR3 coding DNA: TGTGCCAGCAGTAAGGACAGGGGTCACACCGGGGAGCTGTTTTTT.

J is TRBJ2-2 and V is TRBV2, with D possibly TRBD1 on 8 matching bases. With 10 bases removed from V and 7 bases from J, the gap between germline ends came to 28 bases. CDR1 is SNHLY and CDR2 is FYNNEI in the germline V gene. The CDR3 is 17 residues long. CDR3 sequence: CATQGGAVRAWSGELFF. The CDR3 DNA reads TGTGCCACACAGGGGGGGGCAGTGCGGGCCTGGAGCGGGGAGCTGTTTTTT. Full variable domain (rest looked up from reference TRBV2 and TRBJ2-2): EPEVTQTPSHQVTQMGQEVILRCVPISNHLYFYWYRQILGQKVEFLVSFYNNEISEKSEIFDDQFSVERPDGSNFTLKIRSTKLEDSAMYFCATQGGAVRAWSGELFFGEGSRLTVL.

The rearrangement joins TRBV30 to TRBJ1-6; 8 positions agree with TRBD1. Germline loops: CDR1 GTSNPN, CDR2 SVGIG (reference sequence). The CDR3 runs 14 residues. V shed 1 base, J shed 7 bases, and the junction held 3 bases outside the gene matches. The CDR3 nucleotides read TGTGCCTGGAGTGATTGGACAGGGAATTCACCCCTCCACTTT. Its protein product is CAWSDWTGNSPLHF.

This chain uses TRBV10-3 with TRBJ2-3; a weak D match, TRBD2 (5 bases). This CDR3 has 12 amino acids. Germline V gene sequence: CDR1 ENHRY, CDR2 SYGVKD. V was shortened by 7 bases and J by 11 bases, with 16 bases between the two germline ends. The CDR3 is CAIKAIEGKQYF. CDR3 DNA: TGTGCCATCAAGGCCATCGAGGGTAAGCAGTATTTT.

The chain uses TRBV19 and TRBJ1-5; D may be TRBD1 (6 bases). With 4 bases removed from V and 4 bases from J, the gap between germline ends came to 17 bases. CDR1 LNHDA and CDR2 SQIVND come from the germline V gene (reference sequence). The CDR3 runs to 16 residues. The CDR3 reads CASSNRKQGENQPQHF. Written as DNA, the CDR3 is TGTGCCAGTAGTAACAGGAAACAGGGAGAAAATCAGCCCCAGCATTTT.

The genes are TRBV3-1 (or the pseudogene TRBV3-2) and TRBJ1-2, with 7 nucleotides matching TRBD1. The CDR3 has 16 residues. CDR1 is LGHDT and CDR2 is YNNKEL in the germline V gene (reference sequence). Trimming cost V 4 bases and J 1 base; bases outside gene matches: 9. The CDR3 region has the DNA TGTGCCAGCAGCCGCGACAGGGTAGATGGTAACTATGGCTACACCTTC. Its translation: CASSRDRVDGNYGYTF.

The V and J genes are TRBV7-9 and TRBJ2-3; D might be TRBD2 (6 bases). Trimming pared 5 bases from V and 0 bases from J, leaving 9 bases between. The CDR3 runs to 14 residues. The germline V gene encodes CDR1 SEHNR and CDR2 FQNEAQ (reference sequence). The CDR3 loop is CASSRDLSTDTQYF. The CDR3 nucleotides read TGTGCCAGCAGCCGGGACTTGAGCACAGATACGCAGTATTTT.

This clone is a singleton in its sample. The chain carries TRBV10-3 and TRBJ1-2, with TRBD1 as a possible D gene (6 bases). The CDR3 loop spans 16 amino acids. V lost 4 bases, J lost 8 bases, and 23 bases lay in between. Germline V gene lookup returns CDR1 ENHRY and CDR2 SYGVKD. Here the CDR3 reads CAISGIRTDNSGGYTF. The CDR3 DNA reads as TGTGCCATCAGTGGGATTCGGACAGACAATTCTGGAGGCTACACCTTC.

Points on this clone: Other DNA sequences in the sample encode the same CDR3. CDR3 in DNA: TGTGCCAGCAGCTTGGACAGAGTTAACTATGGCTACACCTTC. As protein: CASSLDRVNYGYTF. This chain links TRBV7-2 with TRBJ1-2; weak D call: TRBD1 (6 bases). The V gene lost 3 bases and the J gene lost 1 base, with 9 bases spanning the gap. This CDR3 contains 14 residues. Germline CDR1 SGHTA, CDR2 FQGNSA.

V is TRBV4-2 and J is TRBJ1-4; D remains ambiguous. Germline values: CDR1 LGHNA, CDR2 YNFKEQ. CDR3 length: 16 residues. The ends were cut back, 4 bases at V and 3 bases at J, with 15 bases in the middle. The CDR3 here is CASSPTVGSANEKLFF. The CDR3 nucleotides read TGTGCCAGCAGCCCGACTGTCGGTTCAGCTAATGAAAAACTGTTTTTT.

V is TRBV4-1 and J is TRBJ1-5; D is perhaps TRBD1 (5 bases). V gave up 1 base and J gave up 7 bases, with 14 bases separating them. The CDR3 length is 15 residues. Germline CDR1 reads MGHRA; CDR2 reads YSYEKL. The CDR3 DNA sequence: TGCGCCAGCAGCCAAGCGATTCAGGGTGGACAGCCCCAGCATTTT. Protein: CASSQAIQGGQPQHF.

This clone has just one count. The CDR3 loop is CASNPTGALTEAFF. The CDR3 bases are TGCGCCAGCAACCCTACAGGGGCGTTGACTGAAGCTTTCTTT. The rearrangement uses TRBV5-1 and TRBJ1-1, with 7 bases matching TRBD1. The CDR3 totals 14 residues. Germline V lookup: CDR1 SGHRS, CDR2 YFSETQ. The trim removed 6 bases at V and 5 bases at J, leaving 10 bases unmatched.

J is TRBJ1-1 and V is TRBV4-1; TRBD1 is a possible D gene (5 bases). Germline V gene sequence: CDR1 MGHRA, CDR2 YSYEKL. V was clipped by 5 bases and J by 1 base, with 8 bases between them. The length of the CDR3 is 13 residues. The CDR3 sequence: CASSGTSNTEAFF. The DNA of the CDR3 is TGCGCCAGCAGCGGGACTTCGAACACTGAAGCTTTCTTT.

The V call is TRBV5-1, the J call TRBJ1-5; D is possibly TRBD1 (6 bases). V lost 4 bases and J lost 4, with 12 bases in between. Germline-derived CDR1 and CDR2 are SGHRS and YFSETQ. The CDR3 runs 14 residues. The CDR3 DNA reads as TGCGCCAGCAGCACTGGACAGCCTAATCAGCCCCAGCATTTT. Amino acid sequence: CASSTGQPNQPQHF.

In its sample, this clone was seen a few times. CDR3 coding DNA: TGTGCCAGCAGCCGACAGGTTCCCGCCTACGAGCAGTACTTC. Protein sequence: CASSRQVPAYEQYF. V gene TRBV27 combines with J gene TRBJ2-7, with D perhaps TRBD1 (6 bases). Between the trimmed V and J ends, which lost 6 bases and 2 bases, there was a span of 14 bases. The CDR3 has 14 residues. Germline V gene sequence: CDR1 MNHEY, CDR2 SMNVEV (reference sequence).

The chain uses TRBV4-1 and TRBJ1-1, with 7 bases that match TRBD1. In germline, CDR1 is MGHRA, CDR2 YSYEKL. The ends lost 5 bases at V and 1 base at J; junction bases unmatched: 4. The CDR3 contains 14 residues. The CDR3 DNA reads as TGCGCCAGCAGCTGGGGACAGTCGAACACTGAAGCTTTCTTT. Translation gives CASSWGQSNTEAFF.

The chain recombines TRBV7-9 with TRBJ2-1; perhaps TRBD2 as D (5 bases). In germline, CDR1 is SEHNR, CDR2 FQNEAQ (reference sequence). Trimming shortened V by 4 bases and J by 0 bases, and 22 bases separated the two germline ends. This CDR3 is built from 19 residues. The CDR3: CASSSSPAEAPSSYNEQFF. DNA for the CDR3: TGTGCCAGCAGCTCGTCCCCCGCGGAGGCTCCGAGCTCCTACAATGAGCAGTTCTTC.

This chain links TRBV9 with TRBJ1-4; D call uncertain. The CDR3 totals 13 residues. Germline CDR1 SGDLS, CDR2 YYNGEE. V was pared by 2 bases and J by 7 bases, with 9 bases between. This CDR3 reads CASSVGGSEKLFF. The CDR3 DNA reads TGTGCCAGCAGCGTTGGCGGGAGTGAAAAACTGTTTTTT.